A single sample gave rise to the 2 T cell receptor beta chains below, sequenced in a study of human T cells and chemical hapten exposure. One entry per CDR3 protein, called by TCRdb with MiXCR from the RACE reads. The repertoire holds tens of thousands of distinct CDR3 sequences, with 12% to 15% as singletons. Noted time point: pre-sensitization, week 0. Treatment of the sample: therapeutic diphenylcyclopropenone sensitization with weekly scalp DPC. The sequences come from whole blood, collected in connection with sensitization to the hapten diphenylcyclopropenone (DPC). These receptors were taken from a woman in her fifties or sixties with alopecia areata. Some clones in this sample may be carry-over from other donors' samples.

This rearrangement joins TRBV7-2 to TRBJ2-5; the D is unclear. Germline V lookup: CDR1 SGHTA, CDR2 FQGNSA. This CDR3 has 13 amino acids. The V gene lost 2 bases and the J gene lost 5 bases, with 9 bases spanning the gap. In DNA form, the CDR3 reads TGTGCCAGCAGCTTAAATAGGCTGGAGACCCAGTACTTC. This translates into CASSLNRLETQYF.

This clonotype was counted only a few times. The chain carries TRBV7-9 and TRBJ2-7; 8 positions match TRBD1. Germline V gene sequence: CDR1 SEHNR, CDR2 FQNEAQ (reference sequence). CDR3 size: 15 residues. The V and J ends lost 4 bases and 2 bases, in that order; junction bases with no gene match: 7. In DNA, the CDR3 is TGTGCCAGCAGCTCCACAGGGGGACTCACCTACGAGCAGTACTTC. It yields the protein CASSSTGGLTYEQYF.